This passage covers 22 T cell receptor beta chains from one sample sequenced in a study of T-cell memory formation after mild COVID-19. One entry per CDR3 protein, called by TCRdb with MiXCR from the 5' RACE reads. The sample includes some 320,000 distinct CDR3 sequences, 15% seen only once; the top ten take about 22%. Sequenced material: PBMCs or a T cell subset sorted from them (not recorded which). Source of these receptors: a man aged 18 to 29 who had mild COVID-19 (a few samples of this study predate the infection). Cell type and time point are not known.

This rearrangement joins TRBV7-2 to TRBJ2-2, with TRBD2 matching 10 bases. Germline V gene lookup returns CDR1 SGHTA and CDR2 FQGNSA. Losses at the gene ends were 1 base for V and 5 bases for J; bases not matched to a gene: 7. The CDR3 has 17 residues. This CDR3 reads CASSLVPPSGGTGELFF. The CDR3 DNA reads TGTGCCAGCAGCTTAGTCCCCCCTAGCGGGGGAACCGGGGAGCTGTTTTTT.

J is TRBJ2-1 and V is TRBV19; 7 bases map to TRBD2. J gave up 8 bases and V 8 bases, and 6 bases lay outside the gene matches. Germline-derived CDR1 and CDR2 are LNHDA and SQIVND (reference sequence). This CDR3 is built from 12 residues. The CDR3 is CASARLAHEQFF. The CDR3 DNA follows: TGTGCCAGTGCCAGACTAGCCCATGAGCAGTTCTTC.

The V gene is TRBV20-1, the J gene TRBJ2-5; 9 bases fit TRBD2. Germline-derived CDR1 and CDR2 are DFQATT and SNEGSKA (reference sequence). Trimming cost V 2 bases and J 4 bases; bases outside gene matches: 8. The CDR3 runs to 15 residues. CDR3 DNA: TGCAGTGCTAGATCGAATAGCGGGGGATTAGAGACCCAGTACTTC. As protein: CSARSNSGGLETQYF.

This clonotype showed up just a few times. The chain carries TRBV2 and TRBJ2-7; 8 bases map to TRBD1. The V and J ends lost 8 bases and 4 bases, in that order; junction bases with no gene match: 16. There are 16 residues in the CDR3. Germline lookup yields CDR1 SNHLY and CDR2 FYNNEI. CDR3 residues: CASSVSTGGSGYEQYV. The CDR3 nucleotides are TGTGCCAGCTCCGTATCTACAGGGGGATCCGGGTACGAGCAGTACGTC.

This clonotype was found a few times. The CDR3 region has the DNA TGTGCCAGCAGTTACGACAGGTCTCACGAGCAGTACTTC. It is translated as CASSYDRSHEQYF. J is TRBJ2-7 and V is TRBV12-3 or TRBV12-4; D might be TRBD1 (6 bases). Trimming left V 4 bases short and J 5 bases short, with 12 bases between. There are 13 residues in the CDR3.

The chain is built from TRBV6-2 or TRBV6-3 and TRBJ2-1, with 12 bases fitting TRBD2. Germline loops: CDR1 MNHEY, CDR2 SVGEGT. Trimming cost V 4 bases and J 13 bases; bases outside gene matches: 11. This CDR3 has 15 residues. The CDR3 nucleotides are TGTGCCAGCAGTTTGCGGACTAGCGGGGTCCTTGGACAGTTCTTC. This translates into CASSLRTSGVLGQFF.

The rearrangement joins TRBV7-9 to TRBJ1-2, with 7 nucleotides matching TRBD1. The V segment lost 0 bases and the J segment 13 bases; nucleotides outside the gene matches: 5. Germline CDR1 and CDR2: SEHNR and FQNEAQ (reference sequence). This CDR3 is 12 amino acids long. CDR3 amino acids: CASSLAGQQFTF. The CDR3 region has the DNA TGTGCCAGCAGCTTAGCGGGACAGCAGTTCACCTTC.

This chain uses TRBV7-2 with TRBJ1-5, with no clear D. Germline lookup yields CDR1 SGHTA and CDR2 FQGNSA. Trimming took off 2 bases at V and 0 bases at J, with 8 bases between the two ends. The CDR3 length is 15 residues. This CDR3 reads CASSLIASSNQPQHF. In nucleotides, the CDR3 is TGTGCCAGCAGCTTAATCGCAAGTAGCAATCAGCCCCAGCATTTT.

The chain carries TRBV11-2 and TRBJ1-1, with 7 bases fitting TRBD1. Germline V gene sequence: CDR1 SGHAT, CDR2 FQNNGV. This CDR3 region has 18 residues. The V segment lost 5 bases and the J segment 4 bases; nucleotides outside the gene matches: 19. The CDR3 coding sequence is TGTGCCAGCAGCCCCCGATTCCAAAGGGGGCTAGGTGGCACTGAAGCTTTCTTT. Its translation: CASSPRFQRGLGGTEAFF.

This chain uses TRBV28 with TRBJ2-2, with D uncertain. The CDR3 is made up of 15 amino acids. Germline V gene sequence: CDR1 MDHEN, CDR2 SYDVKM. V was trimmed by 0 bases and J by 0 bases, leaving 5 bases between them. CDR3: CASSLWQTNTGELFF. CDR3 in DNA: TGTGCCAGCAGTTTATGGCAGACGAACACCGGGGAGCTGTTTTTT.

This clonotype occurred once. Given a much more abundant clone one base away, this may be a read error. This chain joins TRBV11-2 and TRBJ1-3; no clear D gene. Trimming pared 3 bases from V and 4 bases from J, leaving 4 bases between. CDR1 and CDR2 (germline): SGHAT, FQNNGV. CDR3 size: 12 residues. Here the CDR3 reads CASSFMGNTIYF. For the CDR3, the DNA is TGTGCCAGCAGCTTTATGGGAAACACCATATATTTT.

In the case of this clonotype: The junction differs from germline at one of its ends, possibly a read error. The chain employs TRBV20-1 and TRBJ2-5; 8 positions agree with TRBD2. Germline CDR1 is DFQATT and CDR2 is SNEGSKA (reference sequence). The CDR3 is 13 residues long. CDR3 sequence reads: CSARSGRGELLHF. CDR3 bases: TGCAGTGCTAGATCTGGGCGGGGGGAATTGTTGCACTTC.

Only a few counts were recorded for this clonotype. The chain combines TRBV25-1 with TRBJ1-6; D uncertain. This CDR3 region has 12 residues. CDR1 and CDR2 from the germline V gene are MGHDK and SYGVNS. Trimming removed 6 bases at V and 7 bases at J, with 7 bases between. This CDR3 reads CASRVGNSPLHF. For the CDR3, the DNA is TGTGCCAGCAGGGTGGGAAATTCACCCCTCCACTTT.

This chain connects TRBV7-2 to TRBJ1-5; the match to TRBD1 covers 8 bases. The V and J ends lost 3 bases and 5 bases, in that order; junction bases with no gene match: 3. This CDR3 is built from 14 residues. Looked up from germline, CDR1 is SGHTA and CDR2 is FQGNSA. CDR3 sequence: CASSFAGGDQPQHF. CDR3 coding DNA: TGTGCCAGCAGCTTCGCAGGGGGCGATCAGCCCCAGCATTTT.

The chain is built from TRBV29-1 and TRBJ2-1; 8 positions match TRBD2. Per the germline V gene, CDR1 is SQVTM and CDR2 is ANQGSEA. V lost 3 bases, J lost 8 bases, and 12 bases stayed unmatched. This CDR3 comprises 15 residues. The CDR3, as DNA: TGCAGCGTTGAGGTAGGGTCTAGCGGGTTCGATGAGCAGTTCTTC. Residues: CSVEVGSSGFDEQFF.

V and J are TRBV18 and TRBJ2-7; D unresolved. V dropped 8 bases and J dropped 0 bases, with 14 bases sitting between them. Germline V gene lookup returns CDR1 KGHSH and CDR2 LQKENI. CDR3 size: 14 residues. CDR3 nucleotides: TGTGCCAGCCGAGACGGACGGAGCTCCTACGAGCAGTACTTC. This gives the protein CASRDGRSSYEQYF.

This sequence joins TRBV5-6 and TRBJ2-5; tentative D call: TRBD1 (6 bases). The germline V gene has CDR1 SGHDT and CDR2 YYEEEE. With 1 base removed from V and 3 bases from J, the gap between germline ends came to 13 bases. The CDR3 covers 15 residues. CDR3 amino acids: CASSLSQGHEETQYF. The CDR3 DNA follows: TGTGCCAGCAGCTTGTCCCAGGGGCATGAAGAGACCCAGTACTTC.

The chain uses TRBV7-8 and TRBJ2-7; D remains ambiguous. V lost 2 bases and J lost 5, with 7 bases in between. Germline assignment: CDR1 SGHVS and CDR2 FQNEAQ. The CDR3 spans 12 residues. CDR3 nucleotide sequence: TGTGCCAGCAGCTTATTAAGAAACGAGCAGTACTTC. Translation: CASSLLRNEQYF.

The chain recombines TRBV25-1 with TRBJ1-1; D ambiguous. CDR3 size: 13 residues. The germline V gene encodes CDR1 MGHDK and CDR2 SYGVNS. V shed 4 bases and J shed 1 base, with 7 bases lying between them. For the CDR3, the DNA is TGTGCCAGCAGTGGCACAAGGAACACTGAAGCTTTCTTT. It translates to CASSGTRNTEAFF.

The CDR3: CASSSGESFVNTEAFF. The CDR3 DNA is TGCGCCAGCAGCTCTGGAGAGTCTTTCGTGAACACTGAAGCTTTCTTT. The chain has TRBV5-1 and TRBJ1-1; D is unresolved. Germline V gives CDR1 SGHRS, CDR2 YFSETQ. This CDR3 has 16 amino acids. V was shortened by 3 bases and J by 0 bases, with 15 bases between the two germline ends.

The V call is TRBV28, the J call TRBJ1-5; TRBD1 agrees at 7 bases. CDR1 MDHEN and CDR2 SYDVKM come from the germline V gene. This CDR3 is built from 15 residues. V dropped 4 bases and J dropped 3; count of bases not matched to a gene: 6. The CDR3 loop reads CASSSRTGYNQPQHF. The CDR3 coding sequence is TGTGCCAGCAGTTCTCGGACAGGATACAATCAGCCCCAGCATTTT.

The chain employs TRBV2 and TRBJ2-7, with 10 bases aligning to TRBD2. The CDR3 spans 16 residues. The germline V gene encodes CDR1 SNHLY and CDR2 FYNNEI. V lost 8 bases to trimming and J lost 7 bases; unmatched junction nucleotides: 17. CDR3 amino acids: CASFGVGLAATIEQYV. CDR3 in DNA: TGTGCCAGCTTTGGCGTCGGACTAGCGGCGACTATAGAGCAGTACGTC.